The present entry profiles one T cell receptor beta chain with its context. The antigen is not known. The sample originates from a study of identical twins. Template switching added a universal primer site, and cDNA bore unique molecular identifiers. TCRdb reanalysed the 5' RACE reads using MiXCR and keeps one entry per CDR3 protein. Seen here are a few hundred thousand distinct CDR3 sequences, just under 10% observed once, and the top ten hold 2.5% to 3%. General observations from the study: While abundant cord blood beta clonotypes carried fewer insertions, memory repertoires showed no such pattern. Among beta out-of-frame sequences, excess sharing between twins appeared weaker. Conclusions rested on cross-sectional statistics rather than following the same donors.

This CDR3 is 15 amino acids long. Trimming took 5 bases from V and 7 from J; bases not matched to a gene: 10. Germline CDR1 and CDR2: MNHNY and SVGAGI (reference sequence). A further study also used this sample, focusing on yellow fever vaccine responses in identical twins.

The rearrangement uses TRBV6-6 and TRBJ2-3; 9 positions agree with TRBD2. The receptor's source is a woman under 30 in good health. The material sequenced was PBMCs. CDR3 residues: CASSITSGPNNTQYF. CDR3 coding DNA: TGTGCCAGCAGTATTACTAGCGGGCCTAACAATACGCAGTATTTT.